This TCR beta chain is drawn from a study of follicular helper T cells after annual influenza vaccination. Survey level resolution was used for TCRB sequencing. The method was immunoSEQ multiplex PCR; TCRdb's version includes in-frame clones alone and lacks a portion of them. The data show roughly 27,000 clones, approximately 81% seen once. The time point denotes: 2014-2015 season, pre-vaccination. The CDR3 is 13 amino acids. CDR1 and CDR2 (germline): SGDLS, YYNGEE. V was pared by 3 bases and J by 8 bases, with 14 bases between. J is TRBJ2-5 and V is TRBV9; D perhaps matches TRBD2 (6 bases). This material consisted of CXCR5+ CD38- circulating T follicular helper cells from blood, taken on the day of influenza vaccination. The sample's subset: circulating Tfh, non-naive CD4+CXCR5+PD-1+ (ICOS+CD38+ or ICOS-CD38-). The clonotype originates from an adult who received the influenza vaccine. The CDR3 bases are TGTGCCAGCAGCGCCATGACTAGTGGAACCCAGTACTTC. It encodes CASSAMTSGTQYF. Together with reference TRBV9 and TRBJ2-5, the CDR3 gives the full variable domain: DSGVTQTPKHLITATGQRVTLRCSPRSGDLSVYWYQQSLDQGLQFLIQYYNGEERAKGNILERFSAQQFPDLHSELNLSSLELGDSALYFCASSAMTSGTQYFGPGTRLLVL.